This entry is about one TCR beta chain. Its antigen remains unknown. The sample comes from a study of regulatory dendritic cells for organ transplantation. CDR3 length: 13 residues. Trimming left V 5 bases short and J 1 base short, with 8 bases between. Germline CDR1 reads MNHEY; CDR2 reads SVGAGI. CFSE-labeled sorted T cells met regulatory or mature dendritic cells for 4 to 6 days. The protocol was immunoSEQ multiplex PCR, while the TCRdb copy is restricted to in-frame clones and leaves out a portion. The sample holds tens of thousands of clones; 70% to 90% are singletons and the top ten take approximately 0.68%.

The J gene is TRBJ1-1, the V gene TRBV6-5; D ambiguous. This clonotype was obtained from a human donor in good health. The specimen sequenced was naive CD4+ T cells from blood cultured with regulatory dendritic cells. Subset: CD45RA+ naive T cells. In DNA form, the CDR3 reads TGTGCCAGCAGTCGTAATCCGAACACTGAAGCTTTCTTT. Protein product: CASSRNPNTEAFF.